This is a list of T cell receptor beta chains from one sample in a study of early stage breast cancer tumors. Here immunoSEQ multiplex PCR was the method, and the copy in TCRdb shows in-frame clones only, minus some. Here the sample spans approximately 11,000 clones, around 73% being singletons. Material for sequencing was breast tumor tissue. The receptor set was obtained from a person aged 35-50 years with breast cancer. Each CDR3 is given with its conserved first and last residue. Fields, in order: V gene, D gene, J gene, clone size, CDR3 protein, CDR3 DNA. D genes are given only for firm matches. Clone size, where shown, is once, few, many, or a class for clones that have expanded.

v_gene: TRBV11-2
d_gene: TRBD2
j_gene: TRBJ2-7
abundance: NA
CDR3aa: CASSLNSGGSSYEQYF
CDR3nt: TGTGCCAGCAGCTTAAATAGCGGGGGAAGCTCCTACGAGCAGTACTTC

v_gene: TRBV7-9
d_gene: NA
j_gene: TRBJ2-7
abundance: large
CDR3aa: CASSLTTSLSYEQYF
CDR3nt: TGTGCCAGCAGCCTGACTACCTCCTTATCCTACGAGCAGTACTTC

v_gene: TRBV10-2
d_gene: NA
j_gene: TRBJ1-1
abundance: once
CDR3aa: CASSEDKNTEAFF
CDR3nt: TGCGCCAGCAGTGAAGACAAGAACACTGAAGCTTTCTTT

v_gene: TRBV19
d_gene: TRBD2
j_gene: TRBJ2-2
abundance: few
CDR3aa: CASTRLAGNTGELFF
CDR3nt: TGTGCCAGTACCCGCCTAGCGGGAAACACCGGGGAGCTGTTTTTT

v_gene: TRBV6-5
d_gene: NA
j_gene: TRBJ2-1
abundance: NA
CDR3aa: CASSYLDSEQFF
CDR3nt: TGTGCCAGCAGTTACCTAGACAGTGAGCAGTTCTTC

v_gene: TRBV15
d_gene: TRBD1
j_gene: TRBJ1-4
abundance: NA
CDR3aa: CATSRDAQGTGSNEKLFF
CDR3nt: TGTGCCACCAGCAGAGATGCTCAGGGGACAGGATCTAATGAAAAACTGTTTTTT

v_gene: TRBV9
d_gene: NA
j_gene: TRBJ1-2
abundance: NA
CDR3aa: CASSVAEGGGYQGYTF
CDR3nt: TGTGCCAGCAGCGTAGCTGAAGGGGGTGGCTACCAGGGCTACACCTTC

v_gene: TRBV19
d_gene: NA
j_gene: TRBJ2-1
abundance: NA
CDR3aa: CASSMSANDLNEQFF
CDR3nt: TGTGCCAGTAGTATGAGCGCAAACGATTTGAATGAGCAGTTCTTC

v_gene: TRBV7-7
d_gene: NA
j_gene: TRBJ2-7
abundance: NA
CDR3aa: CASSLSQHRAYEQYF
CDR3nt: TGTGCTAGCAGCTTATCCCAACACAGGGCCTACGAGCAGTACTTC

v_gene: TRBV5-1
d_gene: NA
j_gene: TRBJ2-1
abundance: NA
CDR3aa: CASSRAGFDEQFF
CDR3nt: TGCGCCAGCAGCCGCGCTGGGTTCGATGAGCAGTTCTTC

v_gene: TRBV19
d_gene: NA
j_gene: TRBJ2-3
abundance: NA
CDR3aa: CASSPKGGATQYF
CDR3nt: TGTGCCAGTAGTCCTAAGGGGGGGGCGACGCAGTATTTT

v_gene: TRBV5-6
d_gene: TRBD1
j_gene: TRBJ2-5
abundance: once
CDR3aa: CASSLVAGTGGETQYF
CDR3nt: TGTGCCAGCAGCTTGGTAGCCGGGACAGGGGGAGAGACCCAGTACTTC

v_gene: TRBV28
d_gene: NA
j_gene: TRBJ1-5
abundance: NA
CDR3aa: CASSPPPGAASNQPQHF
CDR3nt: TGTGCCAGCAGCCCCCCACCCGGGGCCGCCAGCAATCAGCCCCAGCATTTT

v_gene: TRBV4-1
d_gene: NA
j_gene: TRBJ1-1
abundance: NA
CDR3aa: CASSQGSGVWTEAFF
CDR3nt: TGCGCCAGCAGCCAAGGCTCTGGGGTTTGGACTGAAGCTTTCTTT

v_gene: TRBV30
d_gene: NA
j_gene: TRBJ2-1
abundance: NA
CDR3aa: CAWIFGNEQFF
CDR3nt: TGTGCCTGGATTTTCGGGAATGAGCAGTTCTTC

v_gene: TRBV18
d_gene: NA
j_gene: TRBJ1-2
abundance: NA
CDR3aa: CASSPPSDFGPGGYTF
CDR3nt: TGTGCCAGCTCACCACCGTCCGATTTTGGTCCGGGGGGCTACACCTTC

v_gene: TRBV29-1
d_gene: NA
j_gene: TRBJ1-2
abundance: NA
CDR3aa: CSVEGAGNGYTF
CDR3nt: TGCAGCGTTGAGGGGGCTGGTAATGGCTACACCTTC

v_gene: TRBV6-5
d_gene: NA
j_gene: TRBJ1-5
abundance: few
CDR3aa: CASSYSAFQPQHF
CDR3nt: TGTGCCAGCAGTTACTCGGCGTTCCAGCCCCAGCATTTT

v_gene: TRBV5-1
d_gene: TRBD1
j_gene: TRBJ2-7
abundance: NA
CDR3aa: CASSLWGAGTGDEQYF
CDR3nt: TGCGCCAGCAGCTTGTGGGGCGCCGGGACAGGGGACGAGCAGTACTTC

v_gene: TRBV13
d_gene: NA
j_gene: TRBJ2-7
abundance: medium-sized
CDR3aa: CASTSRTAHYEQYF
CDR3nt: TGTGCCAGTACTTCCCGGACAGCACACTACGAGCAGTACTTC

v_gene: TRBV11-2
d_gene: NA
j_gene: TRBJ2-5
abundance: NA
CDR3aa: CASSPVPRGETQYF
CDR3nt: TGTGCCAGCAGCCCGGTGCCCAGGGGAGAGACCCAGTACTTC

v_gene: TRBV2
d_gene: NA
j_gene: TRBJ2-1
abundance: NA
CDR3aa: CASSADGYNEQFF
CDR3nt: TGTGCCAGCAGCGCCGACGGGTACAATGAGCAGTTCTTC

v_gene: TRBV30
d_gene: TRBD1
j_gene: TRBJ2-2
abundance: NA
CDR3aa: CARDRGTGELFF
CDR3nt: TGTGCCCGGGACAGGGGAACCGGGGAGCTGTTTTTT

v_gene: TRBV7-9
d_gene: TRBD2
j_gene: TRBJ2-1
abundance: NA
CDR3aa: CASSPATGGFNEQFF
CDR3nt: TGTGCCAGCAGCCCAGCTACGGGAGGCTTCAATGAGCAGTTCTTC

v_gene: TRBV6-4
d_gene: TRBD2
j_gene: TRBJ2-3
abundance: NA
CDR3aa: CASSAGLAGGSDTQYF
CDR3nt: TGTGCCAGCAGTGCCGGACTAGCGGGAGGCTCAGATACGCAGTATTTT

v_gene: TRBV5-4
d_gene: TRBD2
j_gene: TRBJ2-1
abundance: NA
CDR3aa: CASFDRTSGSLAGNEQFF
CDR3nt: TGTGCCAGCTTCGACAGGACTAGCGGGAGCTTGGCGGGGAATGAGCAGTTCTTC

v_gene: TRBV25-1
d_gene: TRBD2
j_gene: TRBJ2-3
abundance: NA
CDR3aa: CASRLAGGPDTQYF
CDR3nt: TGTGCCAGCAGACTAGCGGGAGGGCCAGATACGCAGTATTTT

v_gene: TRBV23-1
d_gene: NA
j_gene: TRBJ1-1
abundance: few
CDR3aa: CASSRCRGISFAEAFF
CDR3nt: TGCGCCAGCAGTCGGTGTAGGGGGATTAGTTTTGCTGAAGCTTTCTTT

v_gene: TRBV29-1
d_gene: NA
j_gene: TRBJ1-2
abundance: NA
CDR3aa: CSVDNPIPGYTF
CDR3nt: TGCAGCGTTGATAATCCCATTCCTGGCTACACCTTC

v_gene: TRBV5-4
d_gene: NA
j_gene: TRBJ2-1
abundance: NA
CDR3aa: CASSLEIASLAYNEQFF
CDR3nt: TGTGCCAGCAGCTTGGAAATAGCGAGTTTAGCCTACAATGAGCAGTTCTTC

v_gene: TRBV5-1
d_gene: NA
j_gene: TRBJ2-1
abundance: NA
CDR3aa: CASSLYNEQFF
CDR3nt: TGCGCCAGCAGCCTCTACAATGAGCAGTTCTTC

v_gene: TRBV19
d_gene: TRBD1
j_gene: TRBJ1-3
abundance: NA
CDR3aa: CASSMEGASSGNTIYF
CDR3nt: TGTGCCAGTAGTATGGAGGGGGCGAGCTCTGGAAACACCATATATTTT

v_gene: TRBV30
d_gene: NA
j_gene: TRBJ2-3
abundance: NA
CDR3aa: CAWSVGPGQRTDTQYF
CDR3nt: TGTGCCTGGAGTGTAGGGCCTGGACAACGCACAGATACGCAGTATTTT

v_gene: TRBV7-2
d_gene: TRBD1
j_gene: TRBJ2-6
abundance: NA
CDR3aa: CASSLANGDSLSGANVLTF
CDR3nt: TGTGCCAGCAGCTTAGCGAACGGGGACAGCCTCTCTGGGGCCAACGTCCTGACTTTC

v_gene: TRBV6-5
d_gene: NA
j_gene: TRBJ2-7
abundance: NA
CDR3aa: CASSYGLESYEQYF
CDR3nt: TGTGCCAGCAGTTATGGACTCGAATCCTACGAGCAGTACTTC

v_gene: TRBV7-2
d_gene: TRBD1
j_gene: TRBJ1-5
abundance: medium-sized
CDR3aa: CASSSGTGFVQPQHF
CDR3nt: TGTGCCAGCAGCTCCGGGACAGGGTTTGTTCAGCCCCAGCATTTT